This T cell receptor beta chain was documented in a study of T-cell memory formation after mild COVID-19. General study findings and limits: Contracting CD4+ clones lay largely in CM and EM, with CD8+ ones residing in EMRA. Clones contracting across day 15 to 85 had a balanced CD4/CD8 profile; later expanding clones leaned CD4+.

Constant-segment primers were used for 5'RACE, and the resulting TCR alpha and TCR beta cDNA libraries carried sample barcodes and UMIs. Each CDR3 protein is one row after TCRdb ran MiXCR on the 5' RACE reads. In the table there are tens of thousands of distinct CDR3 sequences, roughly 14% of which are singletons. Comment on this clonotype: What it binds is not known.

The V end was cut by 3 bases, the J end by 6 bases, with 12 bases between. This CDR3 is 13 amino acids long. The TCR was taken from an adult woman who had mild COVID-19 (a few samples of this study predate the infection). Cell type and time point are not known. This sequence joins TRBV12-3 or TRBV12-4 and TRBJ2-7; perhaps TRBD1 as D (6 bases). Sequencing was done on a sample of PBMCs or a T cell subset sorted from them (not recorded which). The CDR3 DNA follows: TGTGCCAGCAGTTTTAACACAGGGCTCGAGCAGTACTTC. Amino acids: CASSFNTGLEQYF.